These T cell receptor beta chains were read from a single sample in a study of Japanese encephalitis immunity and Zika vaccine responses. TCRdb itself ran the 5' RACE reads through MiXCR, one entry per CDR3 protein. The table shows hundreds of distinct CDR3 sequences, with about 5% occurring only once. The sample here was antigen-activated CD4+ T cells from blood, cultured, taken during a Zika inactivated vaccine study. These TCRs come from an adult woman who received an inactivated Zika virus vaccine. Both conserved end residues are part of each CDR3. A D gene is named only where the DNA matches it firmly. Clone size is stated in some rows and not others, as once, few, many or a class when expanded.

V	size	D	J	DNA	CDR3
TRBV6-1	large	-	TRBJ1-4	TGTGCCAGCAAGGACCGAAATAATGAAAAACTGTTTTTT	CASKDRNNEKLFF
TRBV6-1	many	TRBD1	TRBJ2-4	TGTGCCAGCAGCCGCGACTGGACAGGGCGGAACATTCAGTACTTC	CASSRDWTGRNIQYF
TRBV4-3	large	-	TRBJ1-1	TGCGCCAGCAGCCATCCCGGACTGGGGTTTACTGAAGCTTTCTTT	CASSHPGLGFTEAFF
TRBV28	medium-sized	-	TRBJ2-2	TGTGCCAGCACGAACACCGGGGAGCTGTTTTTT	CASTNTGELFF
TRBV10-3	medium-sized	-	TRBJ1-6	TGTGCCATCAGTGCAACAGGGCAGAATTCACCCCTCCACTTT	CAISATGQNSPLHF
TRBV27	medium-sized	-	TRBJ2-5	TGTGCCAGCAGTTTATTCGGGGCTCTTCAAGAGACCCAGTACTTC	CASSLFGALQETQYF
TRBV7-7	hyperexpanded	-	TRBJ2-3	TGTGCCAGCAGCCAGCAGGGAATAGATACGCAGTATTTT	CASSQQGIDTQYF
TRBV20-1	-	TRBD1	TRBJ1-5	TGCAGTGCCCACAGGGGGGGACAGGTTAGCAATCAGCCCCAGCATTTT	CSAHRGGQVSNQPQHF
TRBV30	medium-sized	-	TRBJ2-3	TGTGCCTGGAGTGTACTGGCGGCGTCCACAGATACGCAGTATTTT	CAWSVLAASTDTQYF
TRBV4-2	hyperexpanded	-	TRBJ1-1	TGCGCCAGCAGCCAACTGGGCACTGAAGCTTTCTTT	CASSQLGTEAFF